This TCR beta chain is drawn from a study of T cell changes during pregnancy in multiple sclerosis. Repertoires were generated with immunoSEQ multiplex PCR, while TCRdb's copy carries only in-frame clones and drops some. The sample holds roughly 90,000 clones, roughly 91% seen once. CDR3 length: 15 amino acids. Looked up from germline, CDR1 is LNHNV and CDR2 is YYDKDF (reference sequence). The V end was cut by 0 bases, the J end by 4 bases, with 12 bases between. This sequence was found in a female donor with multiple sclerosis, enrolled in a pregnancy study. The genes are TRBV15 and TRBJ2-5; a weak D match, TRBD2 (6 bases). Sequenced here: peripheral blood, sampled in the first trimester of pregnancy. The chain's CDR3 is CATSREGGLGETQYF. CDR3 DNA: TGTGCCACCAGCAGAGAAGGAGGGCTGGGAGAGACCCAGTACTTC.